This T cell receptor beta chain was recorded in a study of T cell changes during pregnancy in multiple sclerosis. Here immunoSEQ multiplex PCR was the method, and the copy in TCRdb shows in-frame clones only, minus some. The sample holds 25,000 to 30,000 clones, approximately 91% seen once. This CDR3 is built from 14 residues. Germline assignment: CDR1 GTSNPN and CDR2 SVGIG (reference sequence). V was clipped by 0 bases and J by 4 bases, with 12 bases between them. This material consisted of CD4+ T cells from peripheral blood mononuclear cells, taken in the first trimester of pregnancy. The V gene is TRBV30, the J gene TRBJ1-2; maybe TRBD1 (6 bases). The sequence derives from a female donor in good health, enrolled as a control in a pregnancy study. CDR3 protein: CAWSVLGQPYGYTF. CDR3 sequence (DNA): TGTGCCTGGAGTGTACTCGGACAGCCCTATGGCTACACCTTC.